Presented here are 24 T cell receptor beta chains from one specimen sequenced in a study of vaccination and CD4 T cells after COVID-19. These receptors are not linked to any known antigen. Researchers used the Oncomine TCR Beta short-read assay to sequence DNA from cultured CD4+ T cells. Each CDR3 protein gets one entry after TCRdb re-called the PCR reads with MiXCR. Of approximately 13,000 distinct CDR3 sequences listed, 52% are singletons. The sample's treatment: roughly 10-day PBMC culture with coronavirus spike peptide pools or control peptides (ViraFEST assay). Material: CD4+ T cells from blood, cultured in vitro. These receptors all come from a human donor who had recovered from COVID-19.

This sequence joins TRBV6-4 and TRBJ2-1; no reliable D call. V lost 0 bases and J 7 bases, leaving 13 bases between the germline ends. The CDR3 sequence is 15 residues long. The V gene's germline CDR1 is MRHNA and CDR2 SNTAGT. The CDR3 region is CASSDSSEFANEQFF. DNA for the CDR3: TGTGCCAGCAGTGACTCTAGTGAATTTGCTAATGAGCAGTTCTTC.

DNA of the CDR3: TGTGCCAGCAGCTTCGCGGGGGCCTACGAGCAGTACTTC. It is translated as CASSFAGAYEQYF. The rearrangement uses TRBV7-2 and TRBJ2-7; 7 bases match TRBD2. CDR3 length: 13 residues. Germline lookup yields CDR1 SGHTA and CDR2 FQGNSA. Losses at the gene ends were 3 bases for V and 2 bases for J; bases not matched to a gene: 1.

This clonotype was counted only a few times. The V call is TRBV27, the J call TRBJ2-5, with D maybe TRBD1 (6 bases). The CDR3 extends over 13 amino acids. V gave up 0 bases and J gave up 7 bases, with 9 bases separating them. Germline CDR1 is MNHEY and CDR2 is SMNVEV (reference sequence). The CDR3 nucleotides read TGTGCCAGCAGTTTATCGGGGACAACGACCCAGTACTTC. Its protein is CASSLSGTTTQYF.

This rearrangement joins TRBV12-3 or TRBV12-4 to TRBJ2-7, with TRBD1 matching 8 bases. The ends lost 4 bases at V and 2 bases at J; junction bases unmatched: 7. This CDR3 has 15 residues. For the CDR3, the DNA is TGTGCCAGCAGTTATCGGCGACAGGGGCCCTACGAGCAGTACTTC. Translation: CASSYRRQGPYEQYF.

This chain links TRBV18 with TRBJ2-7, with 7 bases aligning to TRBD1. Germline loops: CDR1 KGHSH, CDR2 LQKENI. The length of the CDR3 is 14 residues. V trimming: 3 bases; J trimming: 0 bases; junction bases outside the gene matches: 2. This chain's CDR3 is CASSPGTDSYEQYF. CDR3 bases: TGTGCCAGCTCACCTGGGACAGACTCCTACGAGCAGTACTTC.

The chain uses TRBV30 and TRBJ1-1; tentative D call: TRBD1 (5 bases). Deletions cut 0 bases from V and 6 bases from J, with 11 bases between. Looked up from germline, CDR1 is GTSNPN and CDR2 is SVGIG (reference sequence). The CDR3 extends over 13 amino acids. The CDR3 loop reads CAWSVSRDAEAFF. In nucleotides, the CDR3 is TGTGCCTGGAGTGTCAGCAGGGACGCTGAAGCTTTCTTT.

J is TRBJ1-1 and V is TRBV10-3; 9 bases map to TRBD1. Per the germline V gene, CDR1 is ENHRY and CDR2 is SYGVKD. CDR3 length equals 14 residues. V was clipped by 6 bases and J by 1 base; unmatched bases: 3. The CDR3 sequence is CAIRGGQGNTEAFF. CDR3 DNA: TGTGCCATCAGAGGGGGACAGGGGAACACTGAAGCTTTCTTT.

V and J are TRBV20-1 and TRBJ2-3, with D maybe TRBD1 (6 bases). V shed 0 bases and J shed 2 bases, with 12 bases lying between them. CDR3 length: 15 residues. Germline V lookup: CDR1 DFQATT, CDR2 SNEGSKA (reference sequence). The CDR3 DNA sequence: TGCAGTGCTAGAGACGCCGGGACACCCACAGATACGCAGTATTTT. Its protein product is CSARDAGTPTDTQYF.

The V gene is TRBV27, the J gene TRBJ2-7; 7 bases fit TRBD1. CDR1 is MNHEY and CDR2 is SMNVEV in the germline V gene (reference sequence). The CDR3 is 12 amino acids. Trimming removed 5 bases from V and 9 bases from J; junction bases left unmatched: 7. The CDR3 sequence is CASSTRGPPQYF. In nucleotides, the CDR3 is TGTGCCAGCAGTACTAGGGGGCCTCCGCAGTACTTC.

The rearrangement joins TRBV20-1 to TRBJ2-7, with D perhaps TRBD1 or TRBD2 (6 bases each). Germline V gives CDR1 DFQATT, CDR2 SNEGSKA (reference sequence). V was clipped by 5 bases and J by 3 bases, with 26 bases between them. The CDR3 runs to 17 residues. The CDR3 DNA reads as TGCAGTGCTGGACCCGAGGGGGGAATAGGGGGGAACTACGAGCAGTACTTC. It translates to CSAGPEGGIGGNYEQYF.

A single count supports this clonotype. This sequence joins TRBV7-8 and TRBJ2-2; D ambiguous. The V gene's germline CDR1 is SGHVS and CDR2 FQNEAQ. The CDR3 has 15 amino acids. The V end lost 2 bases, the J end lost 6 bases, and 13 bases lay between the germline ends. The CDR3 loop reads CASSLRPLVSGELFF. CDR3 coding DNA: TGTGCCAGCAGCTTAAGGCCCTTGGTATCCGGGGAGCTGTTTTTT.

The chain recombines TRBV20-1 with TRBJ2-7; 7 nucleotides match TRBD2. Germline loops: CDR1 DFQATT, CDR2 SNEGSKA (reference sequence). The CDR3 length is 14 residues. Losses at the gene ends were 4 bases for V and 0 bases for J; bases not matched to a gene: 6. Here the CDR3 DNA reads TGCAGTGCTATTAGTCTAGCGGACTCCTACGAGCAGTACTTC. It is translated as CSAISLADSYEQYF.

This clonotype was picked up one time. The chain links TRBV20-1 to TRBJ2-1; D is undetermined. Germline V CDR1 and CDR2: DFQATT, SNEGSKA (reference sequence). Trimming cost V 6 bases and J 8 bases, with 14 bases left between them. The CDR3 spans 12 residues. The CDR3 loop reads CSASDLQHEQFF. The CDR3 coding sequence is TGCAGTGCCTCAGACCTACAGCATGAGCAGTTCTTC.

Relative to its sample, this clonotype is medium-sized. The chain links TRBV20-1 to TRBJ1-1; a weak D match, TRBD1 (5 bases). Germline assignment: CDR1 DFQATT and CDR2 SNEGSKA (reference sequence). CDR3 length: 13 residues. Trimming stripped 3 bases from V and 2 bases from J, with 10 bases between. This CDR3 is CSASGGTNTEAFF. DNA of the CDR3: TGCAGTGCTAGCGGGGGGACCAACACTGAAGCTTTCTTT.

The chain carries TRBV6-5 and TRBJ2-5; D gene unclear. The CDR3 runs to 12 residues. V lost 2 bases and J 4 bases, leaving 5 bases between the germline ends. Germline V lookup: CDR1 MNHEY, CDR2 SVGAGI. CDR3 in DNA: TGTGCCAGCAGTTACGTAAGAGAGACCCAGTACTTC. It codes for CASSYVRETQYF.

The V gene is TRBV12-5, the J gene TRBJ2-6; TRBD1 matches at 11 bases. Germline CDR1 and CDR2: LGHNT and FRNRAP. The V gene end was trimmed by 5 bases and the J gene end by 0 bases; junction bases not matched to a gene: 6. The CDR3 spans 18 residues. CDR3 residues: CASGITGTGGSGANVLTF. CDR3 coding DNA: TGTGCTAGTGGTATAACCGGGACAGGGGGCTCTGGGGCCAACGTCCTGACTTTC.

The chain recombines TRBV7-2 with TRBJ1-1; D gene ambiguous. V lost 1 base, J lost 4 bases, and 16 bases lay in between. Germline-derived CDR1 and CDR2 are SGHTA and FQGNSA. This CDR3 contains 16 residues. The CDR3 DNA reads TGTGCCAGCAGCTTAGGTCCGGGTACCAGGAGCACTGAAGCTTTCTTT. As protein: CASSLGPGTRSTEAFF.

This clonotype was observed a handful of times. The chain links TRBV7-2 to TRBJ1-1; D not certain. The CDR3 extends over 15 amino acids. V was clipped by 4 bases and J by 2 bases, with 14 bases between them. Germline CDR1 SGHTA, CDR2 FQGNSA. The CDR3 coding sequence is TGTGCCAGCAGCTCCTCCTTGGCAGCTAACACTGAAGCTTTCTTT. Its translation: CASSSSLAANTEAFF.

V usage is TRBV20-1 and J usage is TRBJ2-3; D ambiguous. The CDR3 extends over 13 amino acids. Germline loops: CDR1 DFQATT, CDR2 SNEGSKA (reference sequence). V dropped 3 bases and J dropped 2 bases, with 9 bases sitting between them. The chain's CDR3 is CSASLGSTDTQYF. The DNA for the CDR3 is TGCAGTGCTAGTTTAGGATCCACAGATACGCAGTATTTT.

V usage is TRBV20-1 and J usage is TRBJ2-3; D is ambiguous. This CDR3 contains 14 residues. V dropped 1 base and J dropped 2 bases, with 10 bases sitting between them. Germline V gene lookup returns CDR1 DFQATT and CDR2 SNEGSKA (reference sequence). In nucleotides, the CDR3 is TGCAGTGCTAGAGCTATGTTTTCCACAGATACGCAGTATTTT. It specifies CSARAMFSTDTQYF.

CDR3 DNA: TGTGCCAGCAGCACGGGGACAGGGTATGGAAACACCATATATTTT. This translates into CASSTGTGYGNTIYF. The chain joins TRBV7-6 to TRBJ1-3; 9 nucleotides line up with TRBD1. The CDR3 runs 15 residues. The J segment lost 3 bases and the V segment lost 5 bases, leaving 5 bases of the junction unmatched. Germline lookup yields CDR1 SGHVS and CDR2 FNYEAQ.

The chain has TRBV19 and TRBJ2-1; TRBD2 might be the D (5 bases). From germline, CDR1 is LNHDA and CDR2 SQIVND (reference sequence). Between the trimmed V and J ends, which lost 8 bases and 5 bases, there was a span of 16 bases. The CDR3 runs to 14 residues. The CDR3: CASSRDSANNEQFF. CDR3 nucleotide sequence: TGTGCCAGTTCCCGGGATTCAGCTAACAATGAGCAGTTCTTC.

This chain joins TRBV20-1 and TRBJ2-7; 8 bases line up with TRBD1. The CDR3 has 13 amino acids. In germline, CDR1 is DFQATT, CDR2 SNEGSKA (reference sequence). Losses at the gene ends were 2 bases for V and 6 bases for J; bases not matched to a gene: 6. The CDR3 is CSARTDREGEQYF. In DNA form, the CDR3 reads TGCAGTGCTAGAACGGACAGGGAAGGCGAGCAGTACTTC.

V and J are TRBV19 and TRBJ1-1; TRBD1 is a possible D gene (6 bases). Germline CDR1 is LNHDA and CDR2 is SQIVND (reference sequence). The CDR3 loop spans 14 amino acids. The V gene lost 5 bases and the J gene lost 7 bases, with 17 bases spanning the gap. Written as DNA, the CDR3 is TGTGCCAGTAGTGCTCGGACAGAGTCGTTTGAAGCTTTCTTT. It codes for CASSARTESFEAFF. Supplemented by reference TRBV19 and TRBJ1-1, the full variable domain reads DGGITQSPKYLFRKEGQNVTLSCEQNLNHDAMYWYRQDPGQGLRLIYYSQIVNDFQKGDIAEGYSVSREKKESFPLTVTSAQKNPTAFYLCASSARTESFEAFFGQGTRLTVV.